The 20 T cell receptor beta chains below were found in one sample sequenced in a study of control samples from healthy donors and cancer patients (dated by TCRdb to about 2020). Library creation used the immunoSEQ multiplex PCR assay. As stored in TCRdb, this immuneACCESS dataset retains in-frame rearrangements with V and J assigned. A fraction of the clones does not appear; measured against another copy, unresolved V genes explain less than half of the discrepancy, and the remainder lacks a known reason. Counted in this sample were about 26,000 clones; 80% to 85% of them appeared once. The ten largest clones add up to around 23% of the sample. The sequenced material came from PBMCs. The receptor set was obtained from a man aged 60 to 69 with colorectal cancer.

This chain joins TRBV12-3 or TRBV12-4 and TRBJ1-2; D not resolved. CDR3 length: 13 residues. Trimming cost V 3 bases and J 8 bases, with 13 bases left between them. The CDR3, as DNA: TGTGCCAGCAGTTTCGGGAGAACTATCGGCTACACCTTC. The encoded protein is CASSFGRTIGYTF.

This clone turned up a few times. V and J are TRBV9 and TRBJ2-1, with 8 bases aligning to TRBD1. Germline V gives CDR1 SGDLS, CDR2 YYNGEE. The CDR3 length is 13 residues. V gave up 4 bases and J gave up 8 bases; unmatched junction bases: 5. This chain's CDR3 is CASSYRGTHEQFF. CDR3 DNA: TGTGCCAGCAGCTACAGGGGGACTCATGAGCAGTTCTTC.

The chain links TRBV18 to TRBJ2-5; D perhaps matches TRBD2 (6 bases). V lost 2 bases and J lost 5, with 9 bases in between. CDR3 size: 13 residues. Per the germline V gene, CDR1 is KGHSH and CDR2 is LQKENI. CDR3 amino acids: CASSPAGGETQYF. In DNA, the CDR3 is TGTGCCAGCTCACCAGCCGGAGGGGAGACCCAGTACTTC.

This chain uses TRBV18 with TRBJ1-2; D perhaps matches TRBD1 (5 bases). CDR1 and CDR2 (germline): KGHSH, LQKENI. This CDR3 is built from 13 residues. With 5 bases removed from V and 6 bases from J, the gap between germline ends came to 13 bases. CDR3 region: CASSFQGDDGYTF. The CDR3 region has the DNA TGTGCCAGCTCATTCCAGGGTGACGATGGCTACACCTTC.

The chain recombines TRBV5-1 with TRBJ2-6; 7 nucleotides agree with TRBD1. From germline, CDR1 is SGHRS and CDR2 YFSETQ. V dropped 1 base and J dropped 2; count of bases not matched to a gene: 9. The CDR3 totals 18 residues. Here the CDR3 reads CASSLSSGGLAGANVLTF. CDR3 nucleotides: TGCGCCAGCAGCTTGTCTTCAGGGGGATTGGCTGGGGCCAACGTCCTGACTTTC.

This chain uses TRBV5-4 with TRBJ2-7; D gene uncertain. The CDR3 has 14 amino acids. The germline V gene encodes CDR1 SGHNT and CDR2 YYREEE (reference sequence). V was trimmed by 4 bases and J by 0 bases, leaving 11 bases between them. In nucleotides, the CDR3 is TGTGCCAGCAGCGGGGTCTCAGGCTCCTACGAGCAGTACTTC. Translating gives CASSGVSGSYEQYF.

This clone was observed a handful of times. V gene TRBV19 combines with J gene TRBJ1-5; D remains ambiguous. CDR1 LNHDA and CDR2 SQIVND come from the germline V gene (reference sequence). The CDR3 is 14 residues long. Trimming removed 5 bases from V and 3 bases from J, with 11 bases in between. Written as DNA, the CDR3 is TGTGCCAGTAGTTTTAACAGATTCAATCAGCCCCAGCATTTT. Its translation is CASSFNRFNQPQHF.

This sequence joins TRBV7-6 and TRBJ1-3, with unresolved D. V lost 5 bases and J 0 bases, leaving 5 bases between the germline ends. This CDR3 comprises 13 residues. In germline, CDR1 is SGHVS, CDR2 FNYEAQ. The CDR3 DNA reads as TGTGCCAGCAGCCTGAACTCTGGAAACACCATATATTTT. Its translation: CASSLNSGNTIYF.

This chain uses TRBV4-1 with TRBJ2-4, with D perhaps matching TRBD1 (6 bases). CDR3 size: 16 residues. Trimming stripped 1 base from V and 0 bases from J, with 10 bases between. Germline V gives CDR1 MGHRA, CDR2 YSYEKL. For the CDR3, the DNA is TGCGCCAGCAGCCAAGGACAGGACTTAGCCAAAAACATTCAGTACTTC. This sequence encodes CASSQGQDLAKNIQYF.

This chain uses TRBV3-1 (or the pseudogene TRBV3-2) with TRBJ1-5; D not resolved. The CDR3 contains 14 residues. Trimming took 1 base from V and 5 from J, leaving 9 bases between them. Germline V gene lookup returns CDR1 LGHDT and CDR2 YNNKEL (reference sequence). CDR3: CASSQVIGDQPQHF. The CDR3 DNA sequence: TGTGCCAGCAGCCAAGTGATCGGGGATCAGCCCCAGCATTTT.

This rearrangement joins TRBV2 to TRBJ2-7; 7 bases are a match to TRBD1. V was pared by 9 bases and J by 4 bases, with 9 bases of the junction left unmatched. The CDR3 is made up of 13 amino acids. Germline assignment: CDR1 SNHLY and CDR2 FYNNEI. The CDR3 bases are TGTGCCAGGTGGGGGAGACAGGGATACGAGCAGTACGTC. It codes for CARWGRQGYEQYV.

The J gene is TRBJ1-1, the V gene TRBV13, with D uncertain. Germline loops: CDR1 PRHDT, CDR2 FYEKMQ (reference sequence). CDR3 size: 13 residues. V lost 4 bases and J 1 base, leaving 7 bases between the germline ends. CDR3 DNA: TGTGCCAGCAGCTCCCTGGAGAACACTGAAGCTTTCTTT. Its protein is CASSSLENTEAFF. The variable domain in full, with the rest retrieved from reference TRBV13 and TRBJ1-1, is AAGVIQSPRHLIKEKRETATLKCYPIPRHDTVYWYQQGPGQDPQFLISFYEKMQSDKGSIPDRFSAQQFSDYHSELNMSSLELGDSALYFCASSSLENTEAFFGQGTRLTVV.

J is TRBJ1-2 and V is TRBV30; possibly TRBD1 for D (5 bases). The CDR3 is 13 amino acids. Trimming pared 3 bases from V and 5 bases from J, leaving 13 bases between. Germline V gives CDR1 GTSNPN, CDR2 SVGIG (reference sequence). This CDR3 reads CAWSRGNLYGYTF. CDR3 sequence (DNA): TGTGCCTGGAGCCGGGGCAATCTGTATGGCTACACCTTC.

The rearrangement links TRBV30 to TRBJ2-2; D may correspond to TRBD1 or TRBD2 (6 bases each). The germline gives CDR1 GTSNPN, CDR2 SVGIG (reference sequence). This CDR3 is 18 amino acids long. V was clipped by 4 bases and J by 6 bases, with 27 bases between them. CDR3 coding DNA: TGTGCCTGGAAGGGGGGCGTGCCTGTTGGAGTTCGGGCCGGGGAGCTGTTTTTT. Translated, it gives CAWKGGVPVGVRAGELFF.

V and J are TRBV19 and TRBJ2-1, with a tentative D call TRBD1 (5 bases). Germline lookup yields CDR1 LNHDA and CDR2 SQIVND (reference sequence). Trimming stripped 1 base from V and 6 bases from J, with 16 bases between. The CDR3 consists of 16 residues. Here the CDR3 DNA reads TGTGCCAGTAGTATAGTTGGGCAGGGCGGTCGCAATGAGCAGTTCTTC. Translating it yields CASSIVGQGGRNEQFF.

The chain uses TRBV7-9 and TRBJ2-3, with 9 bases aligning to TRBD1. Germline assignment: CDR1 SEHNR and CDR2 FQNEAQ (reference sequence). Losses at the gene ends were 2 bases for V and 3 bases for J; bases not matched to a gene: 12. The CDR3 has 18 amino acids. In DNA, the CDR3 is TGTGCCAGCAGCTTACCCTTTCCAGGACAGGGGACGACAGATACGCAGTATTTT. Amino acid sequence: CASSLPFPGQGTTDTQYF.

CDR3 in DNA: TGTGCCAGCAGCACCGCCCGGTCCGATACGCAGTATTTT. Translated: CASSTARSDTQYF. The rearrangement joins TRBV6-5 to TRBJ2-3, with no clear D. V was shortened by 6 bases and J by 6 bases, with 13 bases between the two germline ends. This CDR3 is built from 13 residues. Germline CDR1 is MNHEY and CDR2 is SVGAGI.

V is TRBV5-1 and J is TRBJ2-3, with D unclear. Germline values: CDR1 SGHRS, CDR2 YFSETQ. The germline V and J ends were trimmed by 0 bases and 5 bases, with 10 bases remaining between them. The length of the CDR3 is 14 residues. The CDR3 region is CASSLDGRQDTQYF. CDR3 DNA: TGCGCCAGCAGCTTGGATGGACGGCAAGATACGCAGTATTTT. Using reference TRBV5-1 and TRBJ2-3 for the parts outside the CDR3, the full variable domain is KAGVTQTPRYLIKTRGQQVTLSCSPISGHRSVSWYQQTPGQGLQFLFEYFSETQRNKGNFPGRFSGRQFSNSRSEMNVSTLELGDSALYLCASSLDGRQDTQYFGPGTRLTVL.

The chain has TRBV5-6 and TRBJ2-2; the match to TRBD1 covers 8 bases. V was clipped by 3 bases and J by 1 base; unmatched bases: 2. The V gene's germline CDR1 is SGHDT and CDR2 YYEEEE. This CDR3 comprises 15 residues. Here the CDR3 reads CASSSGTGNTGELFF. CDR3 DNA: TGTGCCAGCAGCTCCGGGACAGGGAACACCGGGGAGCTGTTTTTT.

The rearrangement links TRBV3-1 (or the pseudogene TRBV3-2) to TRBJ1-1, with TRBD1 matching over 9 bases. J gave up 5 bases and V 3 bases, and 4 bases lay outside the gene matches. CDR1 LGHDT and CDR2 YNNKEL come from the germline V gene (reference sequence). The CDR3 length is 14 residues. CDR3 in amino acids: CASSHGTGRTEAFF. Written as DNA, the CDR3 is TGTGCCAGCAGCCACGGGACAGGGAGGACTGAAGCTTTCTTT.